These 12 T cell receptor beta chains share one sample of origin, sequenced in a study of cytomegalovirus exposure and HLA in healthy donors. The PCR had 60 Vbeta and 13 Jbeta primers. Only in-frame clones appear in the TCRdb table, and some are missing; sequencing was by immunoSEQ multiplex PCR. The data show 150,000 to 200,000 clones, with about an eighth seen just once and roughly 7.7% held by the top ten. The sample taken for sequencing was PBMCs. The source of these receptors is a man in his forties or fifties in good health and CMV-seropositive.

V gene TRBV6-1 combines with J gene TRBJ1-2; 8 bases match TRBD1. V gave up 8 bases and J gave up 1 base; unmatched junction bases: 3. This CDR3 has 13 residues. Germline V gene data show CDR1 as MNHNS and CDR2 as SASEGT. The CDR3 DNA reads TGTGCCAGCGAGACAGGGGATAACTATGGCTACACCTTC. The encoded protein is CASETGDNYGYTF.

The chain combines TRBV27 with TRBJ2-1; possibly TRBD2 for D (6 bases). Germline CDR1 and CDR2: MNHEY and SMNVEV (reference sequence). The CDR3 length is 16 residues. Trimming shortened V by 3 bases and J by 0 bases, and 12 bases separated the two germline ends. The CDR3 loop reads CASSFREPSSYNEQFF. In nucleotides, the CDR3 is TGTGCCAGCAGTTTCCGGGAGCCGAGCTCCTACAATGAGCAGTTCTTC.

The sample holds a few counts of this clone. The genes are TRBV6-6 and TRBJ1-5; D uncertain. Trimming pared 5 bases from V and 3 bases from J, leaving 11 bases between. There are 14 residues in the CDR3. Germline lookup yields CDR1 MNHNY and CDR2 SVGAGI (reference sequence). In nucleotides, the CDR3 is TGTGCCAGCAGTGGGCGATGGGCCAATCAGCCCCAGCATTTT. Its protein is CASSGRWANQPQHF.

This clone was counted a few times. The J gene is TRBJ2-7, the V gene TRBV5-4; TRBD2 might be the D (6 bases). Germline CDR1 reads SGHNT; CDR2 reads YYREEE (reference sequence). This CDR3 has 13 amino acids. The ends were cut back, 4 bases at V and 5 bases at J, with 13 bases in the middle. The CDR3 bases are TGTGCCAGCAGCCCCGCCGGAGGGAACGAGCAGTACGTC. Translation: CASSPAGGNEQYV.

The J gene is TRBJ2-1, the V gene TRBV5-1, with D perhaps TRBD2 (5 bases). CDR3 length equals 17 residues. With 3 bases removed from V and 6 bases from J, the gap between germline ends came to 22 bases. Germline V gene sequence: CDR1 SGHRS, CDR2 YFSETQ. Here the CDR3 DNA reads TGCGCCAGCAGCTCCGACGGTCGGACTCCGGATGGCAATGAGCAGTTCTTC. It translates to CASSSDGRTPDGNEQFF.

This clone has more than one count but fewer than ten. The chain recombines TRBV5-1 with TRBJ1-2; D is unclear. Deletions cut 2 bases from V and 4 bases from J, with 12 bases between. The CDR3 spans 14 residues. From germline, CDR1 is SGHRS and CDR2 YFSETQ. Here the CDR3 reads CASSFGRIVYGYTF. The CDR3 nucleotides read TGCGCCAGCAGCTTCGGCAGGATCGTCTATGGCTACACCTTC.

This clone occurred a few times. The rearrangement uses TRBV30 and TRBJ1-4; D may be TRBD1 (6 bases). This CDR3 has 13 residues. V was cut by 8 bases and J by 7 bases, with 17 bases left in between. Germline CDR1 and CDR2: GTSNPN and SVGIG (reference sequence). Written as DNA, the CDR3 is TGTGCCGGGGTCAGGGGTATTGGTGAAAAACTGTTTTTT. Protein product: CAGVRGIGEKLFF.

J is TRBJ1-1 and V is TRBV6-6; no definite D call. Trimming pared 2 bases from V and 6 bases from J, leaving 7 bases between. The CDR3 loop spans 12 amino acids. The V gene's germline CDR1 is MNHNY and CDR2 SVGAGI (reference sequence). CDR3 sequence: CASSYTRAEAFF. Written as DNA, the CDR3 is TGTGCCAGCAGTTACACGAGGGCTGAAGCTTTCTTT.

This clone was found a few times. The chain recombines TRBV30 with TRBJ1-1, with D uncertain. The CDR3 totals 12 residues. V lost 1 base, J lost 4 bases, and 7 bases lay in between. Germline CDR1 and CDR2: GTSNPN and SVGIG (reference sequence). The CDR3 reads CAWSEGVTEAFF. CDR3 in DNA: TGTGCCTGGAGTGAAGGAGTCACTGAAGCTTTCTTT.

The rearrangement joins TRBV19 to TRBJ1-2, with TRBD1 matching 7 bases. J gave up 7 bases and V 5 bases, and 10 bases lay outside the gene matches. The CDR3 consists of 14 residues. The germline CDR1 and CDR2 sequences are LNHDA and SQIVND (reference sequence). CDR3: CASSPGTDPSGYTF. The CDR3 coding sequence is TGTGCCAGTAGTCCAGGGACAGACCCTTCTGGCTACACCTTC.

This clone has just a few counts. Other DNA variants within this sample encode the same CDR3. The chain is built from TRBV9 and TRBJ1-1; tentatively, D is TRBD1 (5 bases). Germline-derived CDR1 and CDR2 are SGDLS and YYNGEE. The CDR3 is 14 amino acids. Trimming took 0 bases from V and 1 from J, leaving 7 bases between them. Here the CDR3 reads CASSVGGRNTEAFF. CDR3 nucleotides: TGTGCCAGCAGCGTAGGGGGCCGGAACACTGAAGCTTTCTTT.

The chain is built from TRBV18 and TRBJ1-3; D is possibly TRBD1 (5 bases). The CDR3 is 16 residues long. V lost 3 bases and J lost 1, with 13 bases in between. Germline V gene sequence: CDR1 KGHSH, CDR2 LQKENI. The CDR3 protein is CASSPFDGASGNTIYF. In DNA form, the CDR3 reads TGTGCCAGCTCACCGTTTGATGGGGCATCTGGAAACACCATATATTTT.